This TCR beta chain was found in a study of siplizumab effects on memory and regulatory T cells. Per sample, 85,000 to 100,000 TCR templates underwent assay. Measured with immunoSEQ multiplex PCR; TCRdb has only the in-frame clones, and not every one. The table has about 60,000 clones, approximately 82% seen once. The CDR3 has 11 amino acids. Per the germline V gene, CDR1 is DFQATT and CDR2 is SNEGSKA (reference sequence). V dropped 5 bases and J dropped 8 bases, with 13 bases sitting between them. The sample consisted of memory CD4+ T cells sorted from blood. The sequence derives from a human donor in good health. This chain joins TRBV20-1 and TRBJ2-7, with D possibly TRBD1 on 6 matching bases. The CDR3 loop reads CSAGPRDKQYF. The CDR3, as DNA: TGCAGTGCTGGCCCCCGGGACAAGCAGTACTTC.